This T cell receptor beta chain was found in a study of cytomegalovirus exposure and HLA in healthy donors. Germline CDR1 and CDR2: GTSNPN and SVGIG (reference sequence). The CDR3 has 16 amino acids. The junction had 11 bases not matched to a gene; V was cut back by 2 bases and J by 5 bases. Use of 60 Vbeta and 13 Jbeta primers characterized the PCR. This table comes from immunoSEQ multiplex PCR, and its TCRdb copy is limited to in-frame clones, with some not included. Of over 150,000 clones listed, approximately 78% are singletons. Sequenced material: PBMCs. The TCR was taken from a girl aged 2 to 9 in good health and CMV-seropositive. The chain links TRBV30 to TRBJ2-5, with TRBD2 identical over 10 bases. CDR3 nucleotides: TGTGCCTGGAGTCCGGACGGACTAGCGGTGGGGGAGACCCAGTACTTC. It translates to CAWSPDGLAVGETQYF.